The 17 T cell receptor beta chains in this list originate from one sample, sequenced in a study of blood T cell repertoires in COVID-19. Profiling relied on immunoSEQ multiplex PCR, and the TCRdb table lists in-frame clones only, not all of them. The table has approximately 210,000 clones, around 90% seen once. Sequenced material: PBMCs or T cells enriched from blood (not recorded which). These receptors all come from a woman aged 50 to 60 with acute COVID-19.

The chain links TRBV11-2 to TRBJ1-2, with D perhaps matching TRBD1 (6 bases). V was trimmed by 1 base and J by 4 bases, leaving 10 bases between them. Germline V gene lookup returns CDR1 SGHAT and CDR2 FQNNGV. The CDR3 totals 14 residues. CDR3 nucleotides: TGTGCCAGCAGCTTAGTCGGCAGGGGCTATGGCTACACCTTC. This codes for CASSLVGRGYGYTF.

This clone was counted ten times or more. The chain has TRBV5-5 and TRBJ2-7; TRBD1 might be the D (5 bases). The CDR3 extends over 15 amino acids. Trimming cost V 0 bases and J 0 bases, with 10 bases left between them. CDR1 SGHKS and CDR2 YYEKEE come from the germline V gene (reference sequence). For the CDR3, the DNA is TGTGCCAGCAGCTTGGCCCGGACATACTCCTACGAGCAGTACTTC. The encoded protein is CASSLARTYSYEQYF.

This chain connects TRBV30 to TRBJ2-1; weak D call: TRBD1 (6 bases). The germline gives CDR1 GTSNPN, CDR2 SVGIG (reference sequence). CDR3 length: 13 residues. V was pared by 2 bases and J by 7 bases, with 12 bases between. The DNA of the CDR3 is TGTGCCTGGAGTCTAGGACAGAGAAATGAGCAGTTCTTC. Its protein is CAWSLGQRNEQFF.

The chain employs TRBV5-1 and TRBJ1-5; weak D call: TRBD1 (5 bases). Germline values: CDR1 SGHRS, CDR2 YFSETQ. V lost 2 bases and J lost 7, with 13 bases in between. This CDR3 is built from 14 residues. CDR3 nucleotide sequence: TGCGCCAGCAGCTTAAGATGGGGCGGCCAGCCCCAGCATTTT. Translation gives CASSLRWGGQPQHF.

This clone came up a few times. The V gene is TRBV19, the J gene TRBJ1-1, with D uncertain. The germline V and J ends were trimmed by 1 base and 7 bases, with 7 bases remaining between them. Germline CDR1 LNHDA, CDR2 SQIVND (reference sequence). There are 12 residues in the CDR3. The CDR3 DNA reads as TGTGCCAGTAGTATAGGCCCGAGTGAAGCTTTCTTT. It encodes CASSIGPSEAFF.

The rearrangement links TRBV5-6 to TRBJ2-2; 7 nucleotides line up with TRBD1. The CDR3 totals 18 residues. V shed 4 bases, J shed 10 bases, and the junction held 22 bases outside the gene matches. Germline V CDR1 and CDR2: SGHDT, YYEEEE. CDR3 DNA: TGTGCCAGCAGCCCGGGACAGCCAGCGGATTTCTCCTTCGTGGAGCTGTTTTTT. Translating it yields CASSPGQPADFSFVELFF.

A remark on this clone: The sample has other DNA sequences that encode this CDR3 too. CDR3 nucleotide sequence: TGTGCCAGCAGCGTTGCGGGCAGCACAGATACGCAGTATTTT. Its translation is CASSVAGSTDTQYF. This chain connects TRBV9 to TRBJ2-3; D is perhaps TRBD2 (5 bases). V was clipped by 2 bases and J by 0 bases, with 7 bases between them. The CDR3 runs 14 residues. Germline CDR1 and CDR2: SGDLS and YYNGEE.

The CDR3 nucleotides are TGTGCCAGCAGCTCTAGCGGGCCACCGTCCTACAATGAGCAGTTCTTC. It specifies CASSSSGPPSYNEQFF. The chain employs TRBV7-9 and TRBJ2-1; 8 nucleotides agree with TRBD2. CDR1 and CDR2 (germline): SEHNR, FQNEAQ (reference sequence). The V segment lost 4 bases and the J segment 1 base; nucleotides outside the gene matches: 6. The CDR3 has 16 residues.

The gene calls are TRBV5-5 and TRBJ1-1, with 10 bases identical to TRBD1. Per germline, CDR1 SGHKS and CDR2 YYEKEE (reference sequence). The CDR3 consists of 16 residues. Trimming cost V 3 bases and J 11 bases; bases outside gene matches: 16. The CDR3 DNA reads TGTGCCAGCAGCTCCGCCCCGGGACAGGGGTCCCTGTATGCTTTCTTT. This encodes CASSSAPGQGSLYAFF.

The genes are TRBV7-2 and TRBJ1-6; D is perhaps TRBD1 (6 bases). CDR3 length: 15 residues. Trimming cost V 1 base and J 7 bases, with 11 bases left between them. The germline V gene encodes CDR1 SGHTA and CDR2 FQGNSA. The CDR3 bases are TGTGCCAGCAGCTTAGTTAGGACAGCCAATTCACCCCTCCACTTT. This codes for CASSLVRTANSPLHF.

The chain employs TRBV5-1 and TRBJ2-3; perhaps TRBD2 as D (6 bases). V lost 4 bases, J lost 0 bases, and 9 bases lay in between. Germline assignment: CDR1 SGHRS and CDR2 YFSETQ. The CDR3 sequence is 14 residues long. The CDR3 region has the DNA TGCGCCAGCAGCGGAGGGGTTAGCACAGATACGCAGTATTTT. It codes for CASSGGVSTDTQYF.

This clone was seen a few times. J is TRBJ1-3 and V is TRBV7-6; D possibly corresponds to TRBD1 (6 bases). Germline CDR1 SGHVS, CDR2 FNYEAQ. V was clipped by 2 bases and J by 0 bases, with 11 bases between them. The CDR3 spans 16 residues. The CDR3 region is CASSLRGTGSGNTIYF. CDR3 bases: TGTGCCAGCAGCTTAAGGGGGACGGGCTCTGGAAACACCATATATTTT.

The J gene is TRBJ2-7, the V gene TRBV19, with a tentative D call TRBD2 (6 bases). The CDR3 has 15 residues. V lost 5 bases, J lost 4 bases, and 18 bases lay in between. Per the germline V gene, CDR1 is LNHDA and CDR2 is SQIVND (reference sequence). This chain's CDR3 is CASSVNSGGIYEQYF. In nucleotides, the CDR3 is TGTGCCAGTAGTGTCAATAGCGGTGGGATTTACGAGCAGTACTTC.

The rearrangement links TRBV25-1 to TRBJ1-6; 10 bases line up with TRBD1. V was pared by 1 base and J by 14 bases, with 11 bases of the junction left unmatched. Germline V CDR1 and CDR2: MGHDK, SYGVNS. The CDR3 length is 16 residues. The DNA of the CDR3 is TGTGCCAGCAGTGAATTAAAGGGACAGGGGCAGGGCACCCTCCACTTT. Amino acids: CASSELKGQGQGTLHF.

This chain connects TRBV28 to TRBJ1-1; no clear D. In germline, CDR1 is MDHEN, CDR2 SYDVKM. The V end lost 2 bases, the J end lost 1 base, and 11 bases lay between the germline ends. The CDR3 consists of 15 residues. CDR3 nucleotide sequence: TGTGCCAGCAGTTTAAGGAGGATACCGAACACTGAAGCTTTCTTT. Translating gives CASSLRRIPNTEAFF.

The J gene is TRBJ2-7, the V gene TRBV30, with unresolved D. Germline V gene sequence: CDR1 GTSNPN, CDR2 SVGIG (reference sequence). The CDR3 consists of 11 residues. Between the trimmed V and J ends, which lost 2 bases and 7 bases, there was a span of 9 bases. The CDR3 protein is CAWSTSREQYF. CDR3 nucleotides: TGTGCCTGGAGTACCTCGCGGGAGCAGTACTTC.

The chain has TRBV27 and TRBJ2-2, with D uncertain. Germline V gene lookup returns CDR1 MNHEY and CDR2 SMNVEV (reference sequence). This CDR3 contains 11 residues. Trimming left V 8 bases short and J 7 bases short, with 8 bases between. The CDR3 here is CASHYGGELFF. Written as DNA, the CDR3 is TGTGCCAGCCACTATGGCGGGGAGCTGTTTTTT.